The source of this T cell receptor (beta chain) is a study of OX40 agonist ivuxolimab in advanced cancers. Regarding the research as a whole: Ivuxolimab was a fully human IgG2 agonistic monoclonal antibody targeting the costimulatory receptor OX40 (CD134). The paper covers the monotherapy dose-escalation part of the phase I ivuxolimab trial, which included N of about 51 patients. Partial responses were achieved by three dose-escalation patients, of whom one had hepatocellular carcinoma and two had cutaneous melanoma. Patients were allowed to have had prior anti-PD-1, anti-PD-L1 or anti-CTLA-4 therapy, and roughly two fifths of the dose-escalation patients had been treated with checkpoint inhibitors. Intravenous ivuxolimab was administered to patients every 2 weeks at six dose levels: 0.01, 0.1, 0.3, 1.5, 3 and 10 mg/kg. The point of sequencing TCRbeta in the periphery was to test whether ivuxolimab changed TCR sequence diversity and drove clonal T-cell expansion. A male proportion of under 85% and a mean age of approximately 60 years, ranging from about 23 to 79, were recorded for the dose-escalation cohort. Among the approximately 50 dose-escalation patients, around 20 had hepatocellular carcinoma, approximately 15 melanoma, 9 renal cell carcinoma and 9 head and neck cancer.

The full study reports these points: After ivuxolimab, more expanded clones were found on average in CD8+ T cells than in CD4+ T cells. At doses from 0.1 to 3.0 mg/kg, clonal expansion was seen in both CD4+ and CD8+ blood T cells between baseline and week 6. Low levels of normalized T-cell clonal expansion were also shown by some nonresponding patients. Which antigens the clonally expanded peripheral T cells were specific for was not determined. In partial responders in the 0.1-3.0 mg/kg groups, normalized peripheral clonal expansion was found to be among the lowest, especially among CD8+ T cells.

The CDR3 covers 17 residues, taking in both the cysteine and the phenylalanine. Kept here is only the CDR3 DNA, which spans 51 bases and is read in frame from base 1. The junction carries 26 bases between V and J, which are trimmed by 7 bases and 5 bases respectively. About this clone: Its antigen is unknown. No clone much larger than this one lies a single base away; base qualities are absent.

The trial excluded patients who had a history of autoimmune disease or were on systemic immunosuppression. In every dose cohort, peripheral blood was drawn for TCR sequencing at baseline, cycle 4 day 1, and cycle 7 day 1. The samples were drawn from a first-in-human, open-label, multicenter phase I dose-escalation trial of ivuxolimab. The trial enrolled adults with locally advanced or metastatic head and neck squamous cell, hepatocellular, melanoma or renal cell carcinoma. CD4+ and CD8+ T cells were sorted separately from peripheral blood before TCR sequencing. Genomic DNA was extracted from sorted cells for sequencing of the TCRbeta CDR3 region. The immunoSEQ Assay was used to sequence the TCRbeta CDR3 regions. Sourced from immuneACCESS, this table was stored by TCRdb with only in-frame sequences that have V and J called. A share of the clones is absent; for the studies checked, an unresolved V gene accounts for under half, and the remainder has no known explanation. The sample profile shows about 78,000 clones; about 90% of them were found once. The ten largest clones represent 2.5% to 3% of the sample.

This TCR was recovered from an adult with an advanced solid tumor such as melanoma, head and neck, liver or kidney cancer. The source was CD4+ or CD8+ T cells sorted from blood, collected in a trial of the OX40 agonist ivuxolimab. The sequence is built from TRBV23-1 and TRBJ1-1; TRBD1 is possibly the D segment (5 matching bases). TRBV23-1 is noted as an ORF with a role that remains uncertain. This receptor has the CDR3 CASTPTGKGRGRTEAFF. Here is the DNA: TGCGCCAGCACCCCCACCGGGAAGGGGAGGGGTAGAACTGAAGCTTTCTTT.